This TCR beta chain was captured in a study of blood T cells in healthy people across ages. Germline V gene lookup returns CDR1 LGHNA and CDR2 YNFKEQ. The J segment lost 3 bases and the V segment lost 0 bases, leaving 5 bases of the junction unmatched. This CDR3 has 16 residues. Next came a second PCR, run for about 6 to 12 cycles, which used a sample-barcoded 5' primer along with a J-beta primer mix. Via MiXCR, TCRdb re-called the 5' RACE reads, giving one row per CDR3 protein. The sample comprises more than 900,000 distinct CDR3 sequences, 20% to 25% of which are singletons, and approximately 0.79% rests with the top ten. This clonotype was detected a few times. The sample also formed part of further work on T cells of mothers and their children.

This chain connects TRBV4-2 to TRBJ1-5, with 7 bases identical to TRBD1. The receptor's source is a girl aged 2 to 10 in good health. Source material: blood. The CDR3 bases are TGTGCCAGCAGCCAAGATCTTGGACAGGTCAATCAGCCCCAGCATTTT. Its protein is CASSQDLGQVNQPQHF.